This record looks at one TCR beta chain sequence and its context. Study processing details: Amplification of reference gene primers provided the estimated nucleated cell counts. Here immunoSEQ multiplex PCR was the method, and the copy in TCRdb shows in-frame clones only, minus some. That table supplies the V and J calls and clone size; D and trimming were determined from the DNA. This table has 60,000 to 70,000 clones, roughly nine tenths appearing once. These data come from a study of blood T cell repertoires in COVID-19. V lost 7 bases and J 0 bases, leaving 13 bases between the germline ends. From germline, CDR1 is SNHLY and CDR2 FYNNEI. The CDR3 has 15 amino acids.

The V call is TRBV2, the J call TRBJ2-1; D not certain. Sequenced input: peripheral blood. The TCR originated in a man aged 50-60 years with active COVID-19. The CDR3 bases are TGTGCCAGCATGACCGACTCCTTCTCCTACAATGAGCAGTTCTTC. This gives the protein CASMTDSFSYNEQFF.